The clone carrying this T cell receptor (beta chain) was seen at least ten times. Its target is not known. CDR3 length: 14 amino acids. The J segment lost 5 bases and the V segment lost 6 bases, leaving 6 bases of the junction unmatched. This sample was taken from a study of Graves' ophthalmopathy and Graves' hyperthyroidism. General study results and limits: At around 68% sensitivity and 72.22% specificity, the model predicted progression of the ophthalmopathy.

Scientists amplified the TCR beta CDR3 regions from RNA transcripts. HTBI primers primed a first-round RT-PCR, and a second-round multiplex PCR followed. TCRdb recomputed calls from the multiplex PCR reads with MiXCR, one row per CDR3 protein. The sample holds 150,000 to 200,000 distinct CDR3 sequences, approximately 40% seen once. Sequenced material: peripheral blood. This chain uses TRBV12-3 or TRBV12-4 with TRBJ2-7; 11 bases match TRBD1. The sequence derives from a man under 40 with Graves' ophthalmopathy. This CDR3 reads CASSYRTGGNEQYF. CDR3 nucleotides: TGTGCCAGCAGCTACCGGACAGGGGGCAACGAGCAGTACTTC.